The 19 T cell receptor beta chains below come from one sample, sequenced in a study of blood T cell repertoires in COVID-19. Some clones are missing from TCRdb's copy, which holds only in-frame ones; the method was immunoSEQ multiplex PCR. Of roughly 400,000 clones listed, about 88% were seen once; the top ten hold approximately 1.5%. The sequencing input was PBMCs or T cells enriched from blood (not recorded which). These TCRs come from a woman aged 18 to 35 who had been exposed to COVID-19.

This clone was picked up one time. This chain links TRBV28 with TRBJ1-1; maybe TRBD1 (5 bases). Germline CDR1 reads MDHEN; CDR2 reads SYDVKM. The V end lost 8 bases, the J end lost 1 base, and 17 bases lay between the germline ends. The CDR3 covers 15 residues. The CDR3 sequence: CASGVPAGTNTEAFF. The DNA for the CDR3 is TGTGCCAGCGGGGTACCAGCGGGGACGAACACTGAAGCTTTCTTT. Complete variable domain (other parts from reference TRBV28 and TRBJ1-1): DVKVTQSSRYLVKRTGEKVFLECVQDMDHENMFWYRQDPGLGLRLIYFSYDVKMKEKGDIPEGYSVSREKKERFSLILESASTNQTSMYLCASGVPAGTNTEAFFGQGTRLTVV.

The chain carries TRBV9 and TRBJ2-1; D gene uncertain. Trimming removed 1 base from V and 0 bases from J, with 20 bases in between. The CDR3 has 19 residues. Per germline, CDR1 SGDLS and CDR2 YYNGEE. This CDR3 is CASSVPPHPSLSSYNEQFF. The CDR3 nucleotides read TGTGCCAGCAGCGTACCCCCCCACCCTTCCTTGAGCTCCTACAATGAGCAGTTCTTC.

V gene TRBV5-1 combines with J gene TRBJ2-3; TRBD2 is a possible D gene (6 bases). CDR1 and CDR2 from the germline V gene are SGHRS and YFSETQ. V dropped 3 bases and J dropped 4 bases, with 12 bases sitting between them. The CDR3 length is 14 residues. CDR3 in DNA: TGCGCCAGCAGCTCGGACTGGGGGGCAGATACGCAGTATTTT. As protein: CASSSDWGADTQYF. Supplemented by reference TRBV5-1 and TRBJ2-3, the full variable domain reads KAGVTQTPRYLIKTRGQQVTLSCSPISGHRSVSWYQQTPGQGLQFLFEYFSETQRNKGNFPGRFSGRQFSNSRSEMNVSTLELGDSALYLCASSSDWGADTQYFGPGTRLTVL.

Worth noting for this clone: An end of the junction does not agree with germline; a read error may underlie this. The chain links TRBV19 to TRBJ1-1; 10 bases align to TRBD1. Germline values: CDR1 LNHDA, CDR2 SQIVND (reference sequence). This CDR3 region has 15 residues. Written as DNA, the CDR3 is TGTGCCAGCAGTATCATGGGACAGGGGTTGACTGAAGCTTTCTTT. Its translation is CASSIMGQGLTEAFF.

On this clone itself: The sample holds other DNA sequences that translate to the same CDR3. The CDR3 here is CASSVGLAGYNEQFF. Written as DNA, the CDR3 is TGTGCCAGCAGCGTAGGACTAGCGGGGTACAATGAGCAGTTCTTC. This chain joins TRBV9 and TRBJ2-1; 11 bases align to TRBD2. The V gene end was trimmed by 0 bases and the J gene end by 4 bases; junction bases not matched to a gene: 0. Germline-derived CDR1 and CDR2 are SGDLS and YYNGEE. CDR3 length: 15 amino acids.

This CDR3 reads CASSLVGQPDSNQPQHF. As DNA, the CDR3 is TGTGCCAGCAGCCTAGTGGGACAGCCAGATAGCAATCAGCCCCAGCATTTT. This rearrangement joins TRBV7-2 to TRBJ1-5, with TRBD1 identical over 7 bases. The CDR3 length is 17 residues. Trimming at V came to 5 bases and at J to 0 bases, leaving 10 bases not matched to a gene. Germline V CDR1 and CDR2: SGHTA, FQGNSA.

The chain employs TRBV6-1 and TRBJ1-2; D gene uncertain. With 2 bases removed from V and 1 base from J, the gap between germline ends came to 11 bases. Germline CDR1 and CDR2: MNHNS and SASEGT. The CDR3 is 15 amino acids. CDR3 DNA: TGTGCCAGCAGTGAATGGGAGGGAGGTAACTATGGCTACACCTTC. This sequence encodes CASSEWEGGNYGYTF.

V gene TRBV15 combines with J gene TRBJ1-2; D may be TRBD1 (6 bases). Trimming left V 3 bases short and J 0 bases short, with 11 bases between. Per germline, CDR1 LNHNV and CDR2 YYDKDF (reference sequence). The CDR3 runs to 15 residues. CDR3: CATSSTGRANYGYTF. The CDR3 coding sequence is TGTGCCACCAGCAGTACAGGGCGGGCTAACTATGGCTACACCTTC.

The chain joins TRBV14 to TRBJ2-5; D ambiguous. The CDR3 runs 13 residues. V shed 4 bases and J shed 2 bases, with 8 bases lying between them. Germline V lookup: CDR1 SGHDN, CDR2 FVKESK. CDR3 sequence reads: CASSPMSQETQYF. The DNA for the CDR3 is TGTGCCAGCAGCCCAATGAGTCAAGAGACCCAGTACTTC.

In this sample, this clone turned up a few times. This rearrangement joins TRBV7-9 to TRBJ2-1; TRBD2 is a possible D gene (6 bases). The V gene's germline CDR1 is SEHNR and CDR2 FQNEAQ (reference sequence). This CDR3 has 13 residues. V was trimmed by 4 bases and J by 7 bases, leaving 11 bases between them. The CDR3 DNA reads TGTGCCAGCAGCTCTATCGGGGGTAATGAGCAGTTCTTC. This encodes CASSSIGGNEQFF.

This clone was seen just once. The chain uses TRBV2 and TRBJ2-3; D not certain. The CDR3 consists of 12 residues. CDR1 is SNHLY and CDR2 is FYNNEI in the germline V gene. V was shortened by 9 bases and J by 2 bases, with 9 bases between the two germline ends. The CDR3 nucleotides read TGTGCCAGGACTCGGAACACAGATACGCAGTATTTT. This sequence encodes CARTRNTDTQYF.

The chain employs TRBV12-3 or TRBV12-4 and TRBJ2-4, with D uncertain. This CDR3 has 13 residues. Trimming stripped 8 bases from V and 15 bases from J, with 23 bases between. CDR3 bases: TGTGCCAGCGGAAAAAGGCAGGATGATCTGGGGTACTTC. Its protein product is CASGKRQDDLGYF.

The chain recombines TRBV4-2 with TRBJ2-5; a possible D gene is TRBD2 (5 bases). This CDR3 has 16 amino acids. Germline V CDR1 and CDR2: LGHNA, YNFKEQ. V shed 0 bases and J shed 5 bases, with 16 bases lying between them. CDR3 protein: CASSQDFAGLGETQYF. The CDR3 DNA reads as TGTGCCAGCAGCCAAGACTTCGCGGGCCTGGGGGAGACCCAGTACTTC.

The chain recombines TRBV6-5 with TRBJ1-3; 7 bases agree with TRBD1. V lost 5 bases and J lost 4; bases outside the gene matches: 8. The CDR3 contains 15 residues. Germline values: CDR1 MNHEY, CDR2 SVGAGI. The CDR3 bases are TGTGCCAGCAGTCGCGGACAGGTGAACGGAAACACCATATATTTT. It specifies CASSRGQVNGNTIYF.

This rearrangement joins TRBV4-3 to TRBJ2-5, with 7 bases matching TRBD2. CDR3 length equals 15 residues. The ends lost 4 bases at V and 3 bases at J; junction bases unmatched: 8. Germline V CDR1 and CDR2: LGHNA, YSLEER. CDR3 nucleotides: TGCGCCAGCAGCCGCCTCCTGGGGGGGGAAGAGACCCAGTACTTC. Translating it yields CASSRLLGGEETQYF.

With respect to this clone: A single base separates this from a much larger clone, so it may be a read error. The rearrangement uses TRBV28 and TRBJ2-3; TRBD2 matches at 10 bases. CDR1 and CDR2 (germline): MDHEN, SYDVKM. The CDR3 is 15 residues long. J lost 1 base, V lost 4 bases, and 2 bases had no gene match. The CDR3 sequence is CASSYTSGGTDTQYF. The CDR3 nucleotides read TGTGCCAGCAGTTACACTAGCGGGGGCACAGATACGCAGTATTTT. Looking up the rest from reference TRBV28 and TRBJ2-3 gives the full variable domain: DVKVTQSSRYLVKRTGEKVFLECVQDMDHENMFWYRQDPGLGLRLIYFSYDVKMKEKGDIPEGYSVSREKKERFSLILESASTNQTSMYLCASSYTSGGTDTQYFGPGTRLTVL.

The rearrangement links TRBV30 to TRBJ2-2; D unresolved. CDR1 and CDR2 (germline): GTSNPN, SVGIG (reference sequence). The ends were cut back, 0 bases at V and 1 base at J, with 9 bases in the middle. The CDR3 spans 15 residues. The CDR3 DNA follows: TGTGCCTGGAGTGTGTTGGCCCAGAACACCGGGGAGCTGTTTTTT. Encoded protein: CAWSVLAQNTGELFF.

The V and J genes are TRBV5-1 and TRBJ2-1; the D is unclear. V was clipped by 0 bases and J by 0 bases, with 13 bases between them. CDR3 size: 17 residues. The germline V gene encodes CDR1 SGHRS and CDR2 YFSETQ. The chain's CDR3 is CASSLGLPYNSYNEQFF. The CDR3 DNA sequence: TGCGCCAGCAGCTTGGGCTTACCCTATAACTCCTACAATGAGCAGTTCTTC.

The gene calls are TRBV5-4 and TRBJ1-2, with TRBD1 matching over 8 bases. The CDR3 is 17 residues long. The germline V gene encodes CDR1 SGHNT and CDR2 YYREEE (reference sequence). Trimming at V came to 4 bases and at J to 5 bases, leaving 16 bases not matched to a gene. CDR3 coding DNA: TGTGCCAGCAGCACAGGGACAGGACTCGTTGGGGCGTATGGCTACACCTTC. Translating it yields CASSTGTGLVGAYGYTF.